The rows below give T cell receptor beta chains drawn from one sample of a study of shared clonotypes between healthy human individuals. TCRdb keeps only in-frame clones here, not all; method: immunoSEQ multiplex PCR. The sample comprises 1.5 million to 2.5 million clones, approximately 94% of which are singletons, and around 1.2% rests with the top ten. Source material: naive CD8+ T cells sorted from blood. These receptors came from a man between 18 and 35 years old in good health. The CDR3 runs from the conserved cysteine through the conserved F or W. Fields, in order: clone size, V gene, J gene, D gene, CDR3 DNA, CDR3 protein. D genes are given only for firm matches. Clone size is not always given. Where it is, it says once, few, many or a class for expanded clones.

abundance: .
v_gene: TRBV9
j_gene: TRBJ2-7
d_gene: .
CDR3nt: TGTGCCAGCAGCGAGGACTCGGACCCCTCTTACGAGCAGTACTTC
CDR3aa: CASSEDSDPSYEQYF

abundance: .
v_gene: TRBV5-4
j_gene: TRBJ2-7
d_gene: TRBD2
CDR3nt: TGTGCCAGCAGCGCAGGGACTAGCGTCTACGAGCAGTACTTC
CDR3aa: CASSAGTSVYEQYF

abundance: .
v_gene: TRBV27
j_gene: TRBJ1-1
d_gene: .
CDR3nt: TGTGCCAGCAGCCCTACCCCGTCAGGGCTGAACACTGAAGCTTTCTTT
CDR3aa: CASSPTPSGLNTEAFF

abundance: once
v_gene: TRBV9
j_gene: TRBJ2-3
d_gene: .
CDR3nt: TGTGCCAGCAGCGTGGATTTGGATACGCAGTATTTT
CDR3aa: CASSVDLDTQYF

abundance: .
v_gene: TRBV4-3
j_gene: TRBJ2-1
d_gene: TRBD2
CDR3nt: TGCGCCAGCAGCCTTGGGACTAGCGGAACCTACAATGAGCAGTTCTTC
CDR3aa: CASSLGTSGTYNEQFF

abundance: .
v_gene: TRBV5-1
j_gene: TRBJ2-3
d_gene: .
CDR3nt: TGCGCCAGCAGCTTGGTTGACTCTAGCACAGATACGCAGTATTTT
CDR3aa: CASSLVDSSTDTQYF

abundance: .
v_gene: TRBV19
j_gene: TRBJ2-1
d_gene: .
CDR3nt: TGTGCCAGTAGTGTCAGCAACAATGAGCAGTTCTTC
CDR3aa: CASSVSNNEQFF

abundance: .
v_gene: TRBV10-3
j_gene: TRBJ1-4
d_gene: .
CDR3nt: TGTGCCATCAGTTTCGAGGGTGGAGAAAAACTGTTTTTT
CDR3aa: CAISFEGGEKLFF

abundance: .
v_gene: TRBV30
j_gene: TRBJ2-3
d_gene: .
CDR3nt: TGTGCCCGGACCCGAGGGGGTTCTAGCACAGATACGCAGTATTTT
CDR3aa: CARTRGGSSTDTQYF

abundance: .
v_gene: TRBV5-6
j_gene: TRBJ2-1
d_gene: .
CDR3nt: TGTGCCAGCAGCGGGGGCCCTGATTACAATGAGCAGTTCTTC
CDR3aa: CASSGGPDYNEQFF